This entry is about one T cell receptor beta chain. Its antigen is not known. This specimen comes from a study of OX40 agonist ivuxolimab in advanced cancers. Study-level information: Hepatocellular carcinoma, melanoma, renal cell or head and neck cancer occurred in dose-escalation patients.

Germline CDR1 is SGHRS and CDR2 is YFSETQ. The ends were cut back, 1 base at V and 0 bases at J, with 11 bases in the middle. The CDR3 is made up of 17 amino acids. Clones were read by immunoSEQ multiplex PCR, and TCRdb kept only the in-frame ones, dropping some. The sample shows some 60,000 clones, about 80% of them seen only once. With baseline, cycle 4 day 1, and cycle 7 day 1 as timepoints, blood was sampled. Broader study findings: It was not determined which antigens were specifically recognized by the peripheral T cells that had undergone clonal expansion. There were, on average, more expanded clones in CD8+ T cells than in CD4+.

This specimen consisted of CD4+ or CD8+ T cells sorted from blood, obtained in a trial of the OX40 agonist ivuxolimab. The gene calls are TRBV5-1 and TRBJ2-6; D is unresolved. The source is an adult with an advanced solid tumor such as melanoma, head and neck, liver or kidney cancer. CDR3: CASSLLRTGSGANVLTF. The CDR3 region has the DNA TGCGCCAGCAGCTTGCTCCGGACGGGCTCTGGGGCCAACGTCCTGACTTTC.